The 18 T cell receptor beta chains reported below all come from one sample, sequenced in a study of control samples from healthy donors and cancer patients. Using immunoSEQ multiplex PCR, the repertoire was profiled, and TCRdb retains in-frame clones only, with some absent. The sample holds about 100,000 clones, less than 90% seen once. Source material: blood. All receptors come from a woman aged 45-60 years in good health.

This clone occurred once. V and J are TRBV4-3 and TRBJ2-1; the match to TRBD2 covers 9 bases. Germline CDR1 and CDR2: LGHNA and YSLEER. This CDR3 is 18 amino acids long. V lost 0 bases, J lost 7 bases, and 13 bases stayed unmatched. This CDR3 reads CASSQDRLIAGVGNEQFF. CDR3 coding DNA: TGCGCCAGCAGCCAAGATAGGCTGATAGCGGGAGTCGGTAATGAGCAGTTCTTC.

This chain connects TRBV5-5 to TRBJ1-3, with D uncertain. In germline, CDR1 is SGHKS, CDR2 YYEKEE (reference sequence). CDR3 length: 15 residues. The V gene lost 0 bases and the J gene lost 0 bases, with 7 bases spanning the gap. CDR3 sequence (DNA): TGTGCCAGCAGCTTGGTTGGAGGCTCTGGAAACACCATATATTTT. It is translated as CASSLVGGSGNTIYF.

The rearrangement links TRBV29-1 to TRBJ1-2, with TRBD1 as a possible D gene (5 bases). Germline-derived CDR1 and CDR2 are SQVTM and ANQGSEA. Between the trimmed V and J ends, which lost 0 bases and 1 base, there was a span of 9 bases. This CDR3 is built from 14 residues. CDR3 region: CSVEDGTFNYGYTF. DNA of the CDR3: TGCAGCGTTGAAGATGGGACCTTTAACTATGGCTACACCTTC.

The chain carries TRBV3-1 (or the pseudogene TRBV3-2) and TRBJ1-2; 10 bases are shared with TRBD1. This CDR3 spans 15 amino acids. V lost 1 base and J lost 4; bases outside the gene matches: 3. Per germline, CDR1 LGHDT and CDR2 YNNKEL (reference sequence). The CDR3 sequence is CASSQAGQGPYGYTF. The CDR3 bases are TGTGCCAGCAGCCAAGCGGGACAGGGGCCCTATGGCTACACCTTC.

The rearrangement uses TRBV9 and TRBJ2-1, with TRBD2 as a possible D gene (5 bases). The CDR3 covers 15 residues. V lost 4 bases to trimming and J lost 10 bases, with 21 bases between them. CDR1 is SGDLS and CDR2 is YYNGEE in the germline V gene. CDR3 nucleotide sequence: TGTGCCAGCAGCTTCACGACTACGGCGGTCCCCGAGCAGTTCTTC. It yields the protein CASSFTTTAVPEQFF.

This chain connects TRBV6-5 to TRBJ1-4, with 9 bases lining up with TRBD1. Germline CDR1 MNHEY, CDR2 SVGAGI. V shed 4 bases and J 8 bases; nucleotides not matched to a gene: 11. CDR3 size: 16 residues. Written as DNA, the CDR3 is TGTGCCAGCAGTTGCCCTAACAGGGGGCGCGGGGAAAAACTGTTTTTT. This translates into CASSCPNRGRGEKLFF.

The rearrangement links TRBV7-6 to TRBJ1-3; D perhaps matches TRBD1 (5 bases). Germline V gene lookup returns CDR1 SGHVS and CDR2 FNYEAQ. The CDR3 length is 16 residues. V was pared by 4 bases and J by 0 bases, with 13 bases between. The CDR3, as DNA: TGTGCCAGCAGCTCCCCGGGACGGTCCTCTGGAAACACCATATATTTT. Amino acid sequence: CASSSPGRSSGNTIYF.

As concerns this clone: At one end, the junction sequence differs from germline, possibly due to a read error. This chain uses TRBV24-1 with TRBJ2-2; D remains unclear. There are 12 residues in the CDR3. CDR1 is KGHDR, CDR2 SFDVKD, per germline. CDR3 nucleotides: TGTGCCACCCAGGTTTACACCGAGGAGCTGTTTTTT. Amino acids: CATQVYTEELFF.

This rearrangement joins TRBV19 to TRBJ2-3; D unresolved. Deletions cut 5 bases from V and 0 bases from J, with 12 bases between. The CDR3 has 15 residues. Germline V gene data show CDR1 as LNHDA and CDR2 as SQIVND (reference sequence). The DNA for the CDR3 is TGTGCCAGTAGTCTGCACAGCTACAGCACAGATACGCAGTATTTT. It is translated as CASSLHSYSTDTQYF.

This sequence joins TRBV19 and TRBJ1-5; D is possibly TRBD1 (5 bases). V lost 4 bases and J 1 base, leaving 17 bases between the germline ends. The CDR3 length is 17 residues. CDR1 and CDR2 from the germline V gene are LNHDA and SQIVND (reference sequence). The CDR3: CASSTHTPGGSNQPQHF. The CDR3 DNA reads as TGTGCCAGTAGTACCCATACCCCTGGGGGGAGCAATCAGCCCCAGCATTTT. Variable domain in full (rest from reference TRBV19 and TRBJ1-5): DGGITQSPKYLFRKEGQNVTLSCEQNLNHDAMYWYRQDPGQGLRLIYYSQIVNDFQKGDIAEGYSVSREKKESFPLTVTSAQKNPTAFYLCASSTHTPGGSNQPQHFGDGTRLSIL.

This clone was seen just once. The CDR3 spells CASSRGGGGGPLHF. The CDR3 bases are TGTGCCAGCAGCCGCGGGGGAGGGGGGGGACCCCTCCACTTT. This chain uses TRBV5-4 with TRBJ1-6, with D possibly TRBD1 on 6 matching bases. CDR1 and CDR2 (germline): SGHNT, YYREEE (reference sequence). The CDR3 extends over 14 amino acids. The V and J ends lost 4 bases and 12 bases respectively, with 17 bases between them.

The chain has TRBV24-1 and TRBJ1-4; D is unresolved. The V gene lost 5 bases and the J gene lost 5 bases, with 8 bases spanning the gap. Germline CDR1 KGHDR, CDR2 SFDVKD. This CDR3 region has 13 residues. CDR3: CATSARKNEKLFF. The DNA for the CDR3 is TGTGCCACCAGTGCACGGAAGAATGAAAAACTGTTTTTT.

V gene TRBV27 combines with J gene TRBJ2-6; D perhaps matches TRBD1 (5 bases). The CDR3 spans 14 residues. Per the germline V gene, CDR1 is MNHEY and CDR2 is SMNVEV (reference sequence). Trimming left V 6 bases short and J 0 bases short, with 6 bases between. CDR3 in amino acids: CASRDSSGANVLTF. CDR3 in DNA: TGTGCCAGCAGAGACAGCTCTGGGGCCAACGTCCTGACTTTC.

V and J are TRBV2 and TRBJ2-7, with D perhaps matching TRBD1 or TRBD2 (5 bases each). V was trimmed by 2 bases and J by 0 bases, leaving 17 bases between them. The CDR3 has 17 amino acids. Per the germline V gene, CDR1 is SNHLY and CDR2 is FYNNEI. CDR3 region: CASSEQDRDGGSYEQYV. The CDR3 nucleotides are TGTGCCAGCAGTGAACAGGATAGGGATGGGGGCTCCTACGAGCAGTACGTC.

This chain connects TRBV5-4 to TRBJ2-1; D is unclear. V lost 0 bases and J 1 base, leaving 8 bases between the germline ends. The germline gives CDR1 SGHNT, CDR2 YYREEE (reference sequence). This CDR3 contains 15 residues. The CDR3, as DNA: TGTGCCAGCAGCTTGGCTTCTCGGTCCTACAATGAGCAGTTCTTC. Protein sequence: CASSLASRSYNEQFF.

V gene TRBV2 combines with J gene TRBJ2-3, with D maybe TRBD2 (6 bases). V was shortened by 6 bases and J by 5 bases, with 12 bases between the two germline ends. The CDR3 consists of 13 residues. Germline V CDR1 and CDR2: SNHLY, FYNNEI. The CDR3 bases are TGTGCCAGCAGCGGCGGGACCAAAGATACGCAGTATTTT. Translated, it gives CASSGGTKDTQYF.

This clone was seen a single time. This chain uses TRBV7-2 with TRBJ1-5; TRBD1 is a possible D gene (6 bases). Germline-derived CDR1 and CDR2 are SGHTA and FQGNSA. This CDR3 region has 18 residues. With 1 base removed from V and 2 bases from J, the gap between germline ends came to 18 bases. CDR3 loop: CASSLVDLTGRGNQPQHF. In DNA, the CDR3 is TGTGCCAGCAGCTTAGTGGACCTGACAGGTCGGGGCAATCAGCCCCAGCATTTT. The whole variable domain, remainder taken from reference TRBV7-2 and TRBJ1-5, is GAGVSQSPSNKVTEKGKDVELRCDPISGHTALYWYRQSLGQGLEFLIYFQGNSAPDKSGLPSDRFSAERTGGSVSTLTIQRTQQEDSAVYLCASSLVDLTGRGNQPQHFGDGTRLSIL.

V gene TRBV30 combines with J gene TRBJ1-1, with D uncertain. In germline, CDR1 is GTSNPN, CDR2 SVGIG (reference sequence). Trimming pared 4 bases from V and 0 bases from J, leaving 6 bases between. CDR3 length: 12 residues. The CDR3 region has the DNA TGTGCCTGGATGGATATGAACACTGAAGCTTTCTTT. Translation: CAWMDMNTEAFF.